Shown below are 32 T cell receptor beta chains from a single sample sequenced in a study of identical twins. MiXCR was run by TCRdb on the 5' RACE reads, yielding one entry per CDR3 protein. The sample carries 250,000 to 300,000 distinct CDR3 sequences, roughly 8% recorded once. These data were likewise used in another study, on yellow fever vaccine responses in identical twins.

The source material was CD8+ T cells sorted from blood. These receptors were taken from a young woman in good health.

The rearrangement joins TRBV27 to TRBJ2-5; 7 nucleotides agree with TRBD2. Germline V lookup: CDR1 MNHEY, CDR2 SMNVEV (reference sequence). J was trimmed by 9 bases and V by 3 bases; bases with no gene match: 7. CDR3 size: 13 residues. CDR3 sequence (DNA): TGTGCCAGCAGTTTGACGGGGAGGGTGGCCCAGTACTTC. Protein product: CASSLTGRVAQYF.

The CDR3 spells CASSPRTSRGDEQFF. CDR3 nucleotide sequence: TGTGCCAGCAGCCCTCGGACTAGCCGTGGCGATGAGCAGTTCTTC. The chain has TRBV7-9 and TRBJ2-1, with 8 bases matching TRBD2. V trimming: 5 bases; J trimming: 8 bases; junction bases outside the gene matches: 11. This CDR3 contains 15 residues. Germline V gene sequence: CDR1 SEHNR, CDR2 FQNEAQ (reference sequence).

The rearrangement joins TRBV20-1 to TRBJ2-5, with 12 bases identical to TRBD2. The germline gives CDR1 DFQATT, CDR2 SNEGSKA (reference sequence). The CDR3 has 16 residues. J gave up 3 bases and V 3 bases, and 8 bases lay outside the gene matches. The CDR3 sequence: CSASGLAGGLEETQYF. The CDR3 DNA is TGCAGTGCTAGTGGGCTAGCGGGAGGGTTGGAAGAGACCCAGTACTTC.

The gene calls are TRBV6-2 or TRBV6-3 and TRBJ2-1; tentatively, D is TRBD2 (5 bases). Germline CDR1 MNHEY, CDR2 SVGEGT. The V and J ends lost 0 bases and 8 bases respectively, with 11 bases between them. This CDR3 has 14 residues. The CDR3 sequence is CASSYSGGQHEQFF. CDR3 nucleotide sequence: TGTGCCAGCAGTTACTCGGGCGGGCAGCATGAGCAGTTCTTC.

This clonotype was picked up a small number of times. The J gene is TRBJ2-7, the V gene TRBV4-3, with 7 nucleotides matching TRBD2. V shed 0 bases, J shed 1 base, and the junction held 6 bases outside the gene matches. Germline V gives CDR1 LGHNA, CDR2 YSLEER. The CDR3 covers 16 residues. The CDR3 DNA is TGCGCCAGCAGCCAAGACCCTGGTAGCGGGTCCTACGAGCAGTACTTC. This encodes CASSQDPGSGSYEQYF.

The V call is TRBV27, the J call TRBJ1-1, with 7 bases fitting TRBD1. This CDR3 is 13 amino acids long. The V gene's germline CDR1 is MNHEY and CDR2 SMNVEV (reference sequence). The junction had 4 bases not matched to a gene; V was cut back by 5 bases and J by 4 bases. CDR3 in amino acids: CASSPGTATEAFF. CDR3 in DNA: TGTGCCAGCAGTCCCGGGACAGCCACTGAAGCTTTCTTT.

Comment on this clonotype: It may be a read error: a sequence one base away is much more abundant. The CDR3 DNA reads as TGCAGGGCTAGAGATTTTTATGAGTTTACGGGGACAGGGGGCTACGAGCAGTACTTC. This codes for CRARDFYEFTGTGGYEQYF. V is TRBV20-1 and J is TRBJ2-7, with 11 nucleotides matching TRBD1. Germline V gene sequence: CDR1 DFQATT, CDR2 SNEGSKA (reference sequence). This CDR3 is 19 amino acids long.

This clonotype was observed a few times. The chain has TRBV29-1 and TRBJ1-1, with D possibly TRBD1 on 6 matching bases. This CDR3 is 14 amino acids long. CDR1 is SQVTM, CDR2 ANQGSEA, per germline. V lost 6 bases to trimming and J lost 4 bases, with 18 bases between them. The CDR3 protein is CSVRDLGGGTEAFF. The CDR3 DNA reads TGCAGCGTGCGGGATCTTGGGGGCGGCACTGAAGCTTTCTTT.

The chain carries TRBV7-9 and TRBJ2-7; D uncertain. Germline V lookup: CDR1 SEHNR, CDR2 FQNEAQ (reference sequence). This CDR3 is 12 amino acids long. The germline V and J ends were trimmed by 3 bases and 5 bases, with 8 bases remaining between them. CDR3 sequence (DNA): TGTGCCAGCAGCTTTAATGGCGACGAGCAGTACTTC. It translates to CASSFNGDEQYF.

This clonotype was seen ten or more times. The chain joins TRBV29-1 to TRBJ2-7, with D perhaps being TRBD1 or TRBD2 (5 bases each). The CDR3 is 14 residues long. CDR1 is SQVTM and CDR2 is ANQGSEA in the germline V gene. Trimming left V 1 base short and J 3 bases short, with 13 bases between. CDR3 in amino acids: CSVEGQGESYEQYF. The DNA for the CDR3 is TGCAGCGTTGAAGGGCAGGGAGAAAGCTACGAGCAGTACTTC.

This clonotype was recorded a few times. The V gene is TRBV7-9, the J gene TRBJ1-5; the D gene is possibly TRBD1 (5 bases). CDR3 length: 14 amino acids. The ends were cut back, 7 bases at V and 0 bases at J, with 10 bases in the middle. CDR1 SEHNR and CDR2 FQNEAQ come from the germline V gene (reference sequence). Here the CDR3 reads CASTQGHSNQPQHF. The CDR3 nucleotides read TGTGCCAGCACCCAAGGACATAGCAATCAGCCCCAGCATTTT.

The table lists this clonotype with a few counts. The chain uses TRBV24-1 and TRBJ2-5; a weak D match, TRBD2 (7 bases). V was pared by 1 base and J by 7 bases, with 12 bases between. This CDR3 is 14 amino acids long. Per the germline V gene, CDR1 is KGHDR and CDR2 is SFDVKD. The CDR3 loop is CATSDFGGGGTQYF. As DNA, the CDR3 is TGTGCCACCAGTGATTTTGGGGGGGGCGGGACCCAGTACTTC.

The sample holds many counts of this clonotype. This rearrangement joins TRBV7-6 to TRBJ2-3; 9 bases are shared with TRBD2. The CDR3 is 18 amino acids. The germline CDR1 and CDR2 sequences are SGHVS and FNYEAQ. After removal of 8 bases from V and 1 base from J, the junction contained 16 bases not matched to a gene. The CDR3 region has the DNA TGTGCCAGCCCGCCTATGGGGCGGGAGGGCCTAGGCACAGATACGCAGTATTTT. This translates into CASPPMGREGLGTDTQYF. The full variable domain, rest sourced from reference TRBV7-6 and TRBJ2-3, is GAGVSQSPRYKVTKRGQDVALRCDPISGHVSLYWYRQALGQGPEFLTYFNYEAQQDKSGLPNDRFSAERPEGSISTLTIQRTEQRDSAMYRCASPPMGREGLGTDTQYFGPGTRLTVL.

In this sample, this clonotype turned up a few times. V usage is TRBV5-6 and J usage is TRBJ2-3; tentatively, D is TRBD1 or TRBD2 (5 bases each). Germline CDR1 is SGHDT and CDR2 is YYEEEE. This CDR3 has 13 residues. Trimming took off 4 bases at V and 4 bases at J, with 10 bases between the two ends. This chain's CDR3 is CASSIGTPDTQYF. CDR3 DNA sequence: TGTGCCAGCAGCATAGGGACGCCAGATACGCAGTATTTT.

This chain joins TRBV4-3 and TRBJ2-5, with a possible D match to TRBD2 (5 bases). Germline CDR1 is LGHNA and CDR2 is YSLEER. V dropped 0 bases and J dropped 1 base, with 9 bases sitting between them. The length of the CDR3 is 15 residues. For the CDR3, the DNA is TGCGCCAGCAGCCAAGATAACGGGGTCCAAGAGACCCAGTACTTC. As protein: CASSQDNGVQETQYF.

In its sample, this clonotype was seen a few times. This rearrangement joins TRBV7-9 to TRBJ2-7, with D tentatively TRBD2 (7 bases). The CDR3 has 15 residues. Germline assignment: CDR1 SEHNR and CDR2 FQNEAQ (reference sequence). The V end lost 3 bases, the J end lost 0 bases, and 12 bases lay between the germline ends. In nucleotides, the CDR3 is TGTGCCAGCAGCTTCCCAGGGGAGGGCTCCTACGAGCAGTACTTC. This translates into CASSFPGEGSYEQYF.

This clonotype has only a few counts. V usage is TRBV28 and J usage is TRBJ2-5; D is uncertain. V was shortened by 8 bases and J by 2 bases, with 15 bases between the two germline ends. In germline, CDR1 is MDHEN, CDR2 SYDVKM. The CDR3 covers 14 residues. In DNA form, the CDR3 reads TGTGCCAGCGGGATGACGGAGCTACAAGAGACCCAGTACTTC. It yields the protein CASGMTELQETQYF.

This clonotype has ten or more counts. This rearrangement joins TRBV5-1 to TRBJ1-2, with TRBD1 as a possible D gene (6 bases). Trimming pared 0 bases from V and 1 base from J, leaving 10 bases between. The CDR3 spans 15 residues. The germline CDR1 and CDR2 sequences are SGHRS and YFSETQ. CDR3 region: CASSLVDSFNYGYTF. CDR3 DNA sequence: TGCGCCAGCAGCTTGGTGGACAGTTTTAACTATGGCTACACCTTC.

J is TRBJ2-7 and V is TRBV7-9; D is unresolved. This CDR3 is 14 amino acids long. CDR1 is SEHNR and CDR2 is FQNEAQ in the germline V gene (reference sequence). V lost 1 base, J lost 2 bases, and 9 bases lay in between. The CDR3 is CASSLGLYPYEQYF. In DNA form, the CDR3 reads TGTGCCAGCAGCTTAGGTCTTTACCCCTACGAGCAGTACTTC.

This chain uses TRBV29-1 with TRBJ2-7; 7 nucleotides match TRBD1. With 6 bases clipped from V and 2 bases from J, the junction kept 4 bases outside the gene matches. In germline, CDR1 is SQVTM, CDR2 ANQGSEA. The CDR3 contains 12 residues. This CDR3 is CSVEGTAYEQYF. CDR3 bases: TGCAGCGTCGAGGGGACAGCCTACGAGCAGTACTTC.

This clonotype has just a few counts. CDR3 sequence: CAIHRQGSYEQYF. In DNA, the CDR3 is TGTGCCATTCACCGACAGGGATCCTACGAGCAGTACTTC. The chain employs TRBV2 and TRBJ2-7, with 7 bases matching TRBD1. The CDR3 runs to 13 residues. CDR1 and CDR2 from the germline V gene are SNHLY and FYNNEI. Trimming cost V 10 bases and J 1 base; bases outside gene matches: 7. Variable domain in full (rest from reference TRBV2 and TRBJ2-7): EPEVTQTPSHQVTQMGQEVILRCVPISNHLYFYWYRQILGQKVEFLVSFYNNEISEKSEIFDDQFSVERPDGSNFTLKIRSTKLEDSAMYFCAIHRQGSYEQYFGPGTRLTVT.

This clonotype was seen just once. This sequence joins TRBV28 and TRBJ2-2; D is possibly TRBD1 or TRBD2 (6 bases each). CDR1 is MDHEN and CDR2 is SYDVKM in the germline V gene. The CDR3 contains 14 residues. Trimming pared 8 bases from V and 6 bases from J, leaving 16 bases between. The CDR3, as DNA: TGTGCCAGCCGGTACCACAGGGAGGCCGGGGAGCTGTTTTTT. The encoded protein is CASRYHREAGELFF.

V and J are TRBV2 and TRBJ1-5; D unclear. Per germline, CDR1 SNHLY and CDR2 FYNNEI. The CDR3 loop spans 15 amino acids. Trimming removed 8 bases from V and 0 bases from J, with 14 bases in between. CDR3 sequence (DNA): TGTGCCAGCGACCGGGAGCGGGTTAGCAATCAGCCCCAGCATTTT. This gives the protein CASDRERVSNQPQHF.

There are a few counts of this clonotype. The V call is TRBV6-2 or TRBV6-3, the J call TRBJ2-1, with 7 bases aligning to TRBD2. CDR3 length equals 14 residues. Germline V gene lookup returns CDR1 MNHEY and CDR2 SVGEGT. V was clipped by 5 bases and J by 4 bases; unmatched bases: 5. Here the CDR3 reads CASSTAGPYNEQFF. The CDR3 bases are TGTGCCAGCAGTACAGCGGGGCCTTACAATGAGCAGTTCTTC.

CDR3 amino acids: CASSGQGANEKLFF. CDR3 sequence (DNA): TGTGCCAGCTCGGGACAGGGGGCGAATGAAAAACTGTTTTTT. The chain carries TRBV18 and TRBJ1-4, with 12 bases lining up with TRBD1. This CDR3 is 14 amino acids long. V shed 6 bases, J shed 5 bases, and the junction held 1 base outside the gene matches. Looked up from germline, CDR1 is KGHSH and CDR2 is LQKENI.

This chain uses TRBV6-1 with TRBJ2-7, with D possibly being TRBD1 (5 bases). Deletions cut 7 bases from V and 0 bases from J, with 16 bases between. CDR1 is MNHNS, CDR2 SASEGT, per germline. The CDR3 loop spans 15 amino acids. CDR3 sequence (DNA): TGTGCCAGCACTGAGACCCAGGGTTTCTCCTACGAGCAGTACTTC. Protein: CASTETQGFSYEQYF.

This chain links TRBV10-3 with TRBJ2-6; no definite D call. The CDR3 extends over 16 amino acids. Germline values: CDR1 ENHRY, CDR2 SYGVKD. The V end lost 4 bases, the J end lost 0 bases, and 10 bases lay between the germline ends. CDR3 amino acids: CAISVQADSGANVLTF. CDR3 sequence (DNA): TGTGCCATCAGTGTGCAGGCCGACTCTGGGGCCAACGTCCTGACTTTC.

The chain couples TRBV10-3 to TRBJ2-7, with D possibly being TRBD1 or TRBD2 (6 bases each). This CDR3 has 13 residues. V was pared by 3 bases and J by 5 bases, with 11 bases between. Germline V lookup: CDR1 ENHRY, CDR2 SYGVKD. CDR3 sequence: CAISDLGGDEQYF. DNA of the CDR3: TGTGCCATCAGTGATCTCGGGGGCGACGAGCAGTACTTC.

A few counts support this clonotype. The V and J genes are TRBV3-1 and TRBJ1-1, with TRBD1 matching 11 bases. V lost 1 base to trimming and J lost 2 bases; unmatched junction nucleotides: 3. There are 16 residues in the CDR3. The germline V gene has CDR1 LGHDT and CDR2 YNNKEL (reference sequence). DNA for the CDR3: TGTGCCAGCAGCCAAGGGACAGGGGGCTCAAACACTGAAGCTTTCTTT. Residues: CASSQGTGGSNTEAFF.

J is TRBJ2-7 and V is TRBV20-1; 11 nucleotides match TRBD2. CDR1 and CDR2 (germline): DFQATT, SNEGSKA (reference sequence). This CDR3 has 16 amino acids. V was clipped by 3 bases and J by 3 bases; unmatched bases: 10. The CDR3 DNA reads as TGCAGTGCTAGTCAGGGGGGACTAGCGGATTACTACGAGCAGTACTTC. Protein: CSASQGGLADYYEQYF.

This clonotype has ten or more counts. The CDR3 sequence is CASSPTGDTGELFF. The CDR3 DNA is TGTGCCAGCAGCCCTACTGGGGACACCGGGGAGCTGTTTTTT. The genes are TRBV11-2 and TRBJ2-2; D is unresolved. Between the trimmed V and J ends, which lost 5 bases and 3 bases, there was a span of 10 bases. The CDR3 loop spans 14 amino acids. In germline, CDR1 is SGHAT, CDR2 FQNNGV.

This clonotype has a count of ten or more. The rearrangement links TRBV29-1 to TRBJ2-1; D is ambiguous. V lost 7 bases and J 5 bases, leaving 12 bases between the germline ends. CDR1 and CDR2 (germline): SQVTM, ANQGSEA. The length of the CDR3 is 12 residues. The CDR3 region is CSASDGNNEQFF. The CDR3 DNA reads TGCAGCGCCTCGGACGGAAACAATGAGCAGTTCTTC.